This T cell receptor beta chain was recorded in a study of PD-1 blockade in classical Hodgkin lymphoma. In the study overall: Once every 2 weeks, patients received intravenous nivolumab at 3 mg/kg. Points from the study as a whole: Baseline TCR diversity was reportedly lower in newly diagnosed patients than healthy donors. Complete responders entered with baseline diversity on par with newly diagnosed patients, the results showed.

Assay used: immunoSEQ multiplex PCR; TCRdb lists only in-frame clones, some missing. The sample consists of around 20,000 clones, 80% of them appearing once. Germline CDR1 is SGHAT and CDR2 is FQNNGV. After removal of 5 bases from V and 5 bases from J, the junction contained 5 bases not matched to a gene. The CDR3 totals 14 residues. The table lists this clone with a count of one. Antigen specificity is unknown. The time point here: cycle 4 day 1 (C4D1), after less than 7 weeks of nivolumab. In every patient, relapse followed autologous stem cell transplantation, while exposure to brentuximab vedotin differed. Responses achieved at best were complete response, partial response or progressive disease.

The chain employs TRBV11-2 and TRBJ2-2; 7 bases agree with TRBD2. The receptor was derived from a human donor with classical Hodgkin lymphoma. Sequences were derived from peripheral blood mononuclear cells (PBMCs), sampled before the fourth cycle of nivolumab. CDR3: CASSGGSLTGELFF. CDR3 nucleotides: TGTGCCAGCAGCGGCGGGAGTTTGACCGGGGAGCTGTTTTTT.